This T cell receptor beta chain derives from a study of blood T cells in healthy people across ages. This clonotype was counted at least ten times. Its matching antigen is unknown. Overall study results and limits: Whereas aged donors had fewer naive CD4+ cells, long-lived donors had more of them and higher diversity. The recorded TCR beta diversity per million T cells decreased in a roughly linear manner with age.

Primers used in a second PCR of roughly 7 to 11 cycles were a sample-barcoded 5' primer and a J-beta primer mix. TCRdb analysed the 5' RACE reads with MiXCR anew, one entry per CDR3 protein. The table has over 1,500,000 distinct CDR3 sequences, around 42% seen once. V dropped 0 bases and J dropped 0 bases, with 6 bases sitting between them. Germline values: CDR1 SGDLS, CDR2 YYNGEE. The length of the CDR3 is 14 residues. Donation came from healthy Caucasian individuals in Russia who were aged about 6 to 95. Each sample yielded at least 6 million isolated PBMCs. The source is a human donor in good health. Sequencing input: blood. The rearrangement links TRBV9 to TRBJ1-2; D is unclear. Here the CDR3 DNA reads TGTGCCAGCAGCGTAGGGGATCCTAACTATGGCTACACCTTC. It translates to CASSVGDPNYGYTF.